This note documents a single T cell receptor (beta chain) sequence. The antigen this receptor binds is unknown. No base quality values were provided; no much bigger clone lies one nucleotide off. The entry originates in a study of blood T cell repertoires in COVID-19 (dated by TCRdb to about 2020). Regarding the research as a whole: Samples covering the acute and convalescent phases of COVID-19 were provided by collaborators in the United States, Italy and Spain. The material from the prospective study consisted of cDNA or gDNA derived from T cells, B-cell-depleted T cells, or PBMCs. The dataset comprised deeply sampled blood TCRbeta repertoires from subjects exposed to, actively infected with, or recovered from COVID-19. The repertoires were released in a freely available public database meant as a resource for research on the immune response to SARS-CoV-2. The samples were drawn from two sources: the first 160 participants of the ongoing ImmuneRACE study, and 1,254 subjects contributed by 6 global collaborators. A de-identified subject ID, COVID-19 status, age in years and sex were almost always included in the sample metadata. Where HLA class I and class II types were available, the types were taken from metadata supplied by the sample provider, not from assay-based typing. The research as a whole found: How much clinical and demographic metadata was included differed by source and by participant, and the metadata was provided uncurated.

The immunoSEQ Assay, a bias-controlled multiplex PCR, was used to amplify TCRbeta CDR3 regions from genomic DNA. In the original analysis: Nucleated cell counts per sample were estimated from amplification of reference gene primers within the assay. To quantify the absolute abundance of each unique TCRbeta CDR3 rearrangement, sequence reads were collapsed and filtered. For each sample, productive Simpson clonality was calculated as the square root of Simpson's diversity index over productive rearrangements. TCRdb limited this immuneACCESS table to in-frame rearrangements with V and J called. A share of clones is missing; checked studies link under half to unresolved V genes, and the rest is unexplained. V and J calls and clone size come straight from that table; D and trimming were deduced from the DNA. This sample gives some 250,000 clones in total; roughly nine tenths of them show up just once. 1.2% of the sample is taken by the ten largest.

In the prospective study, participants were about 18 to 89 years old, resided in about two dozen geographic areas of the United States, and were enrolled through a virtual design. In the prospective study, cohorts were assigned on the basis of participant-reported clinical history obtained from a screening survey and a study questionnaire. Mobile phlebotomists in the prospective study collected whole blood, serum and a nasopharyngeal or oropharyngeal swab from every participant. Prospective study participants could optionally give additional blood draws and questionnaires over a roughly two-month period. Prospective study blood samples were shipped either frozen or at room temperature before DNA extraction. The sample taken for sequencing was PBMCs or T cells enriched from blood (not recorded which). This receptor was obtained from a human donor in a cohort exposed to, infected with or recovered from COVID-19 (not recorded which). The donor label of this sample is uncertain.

The CDR3 loop reads CASSLPGDRQPQHF. The sequenced DNA: TGTGCCAGCAGCTTACCGGGGGATAGGCAGCCCCAGCATTTT. The rearrangement combines TRBV7-2 with TRBJ1-5; the D gene is perhaps TRBD1, from 5 matching bases. Reading from cysteine to phenylalanine, the CDR3 counts 14 amino acids. Only CDR3 DNA remains: 42 bases, in frame from the first base. CDR1 is given as SGHTA and CDR2 as FQGNSA, both from the germline V gene. Between the V and J ends, shortened by 2 bases and 7 bases respectively, the junction contains 12 bases.